This is a list of T cell receptor beta chains from one sample in a study of cytomegalovirus exposure and HLA in healthy donors. TCRdb's table, derived via immunoSEQ multiplex PCR, lists solely in-frame clones and lacks some. The data contain some 180,000 clones, around 80% of them singletons. Sequencing was done on a sample of PBMCs. Every receptor here comes from a woman under 40 in good health and CMV-seropositive. Both conserved end residues are trimmed from each CDR3. Each record gives: J gene, D gene, V gene, CDR3 protein. A D gene is named only where the DNA matches it firmly.

TRBJ2-1,TRBD1,TRBV2,ASLSRGTSSYNEQF
TRBJ1-1,TRBD1,TRBV19,ASSMDRGSTNTEAF
TRBJ2-1,TRBD2,TRBV10-3,AISASGRRNEQF
TRBJ2-2,TRBD1,TRBV5-1,ASSFYRGRTGELF
TRBJ2-7,TRBD1,TRBV30,AWTTGTVTYEQY
TRBJ1-1,-,TRBV7-9,ASSFQGLDTEAF
TRBJ1-1,TRBD1,TRBV29-1,SGGTEDYTEAF
TRBJ1-1,TRBD1,TRBV2,ASKEGALTEAF
TRBJ1-2,-,TRBV2,ASNSQGGESWGYT
TRBJ2-4,-,TRBV5-8,ASSFDSAKNIQY
TRBJ1-1,TRBD1,TRBV5-4,ASSLTGNENTEAF
TRBJ2-7,-,TRBV27,ASSLIEGTSSEQY
TRBJ1-2,-,TRBV6-1,ASRETALANYGYT
TRBJ1-1,-,TRBV5-8,ASRRDTLNTEAF
TRBJ1-5,-,TRBV6-6,ASSYSSPADQPQH
TRBJ2-7,-,TRBV2,ASRLLFAGGASY
TRBJ2-3,TRBD2,TRBV2,ASSEIAGVSNTQY
TRBJ2-1,-,TRBV11-3,ASTQRWSSYNEQF
TRBJ1-1,-,TRBV2,ASVQGESAF
TRBJ1-1,TRBD1,TRBV6-5,ASSSGQGFTEAF
TRBJ1-4,TRBD1,TRBV9,ASSAGQGGEKLF
TRBJ2-5,-,TRBV25-1,ASTEAGAAWETQY
TRBJ2-7,TRBD1,TRBV5-1,ASSLGQGVHEQY
TRBJ2-5,TRBD2,TRBV5-1,ASSYGGLAGTFVETQY
TRBJ2-7,-,TRBV10-3,AISEATLGYEQY
TRBJ1-1,-,TRBV4-1,ASSPMGREVVTEAF
TRBJ2-7,TRBD1,TRBV19,ASSTGQSYEQY
TRBJ1-6,TRBD1,TRBV5-5,ASSRGQGGSYNSPLH
TRBJ2-1,-,TRBV30,AWSLPRGNEQF
TRBJ2-2,TRBD2,TRBV5-4,ASSSGPLADTANTGELF
TRBJ2-1,TRBD2,TRBV7-2,ASSPVSGSLNEQF
TRBJ2-1,-,TRBV5-1,ASSLNRRGATYNEQF
TRBJ1-1,-,TRBV30,AWSEGMNTEAF
TRBJ2-2,-,TRBV9,ASSVGTASGELF
TRBJ1-3,-,TRBV11-3,ASSSLGNTIY
TRBJ1-5,-,TRBV18,ASSPGGTTGQPQH
TRBJ2-5,-,TRBV5-5,ASSFGNQETQY
TRBJ1-2,TRBD1,TRBV7-9,ASSLAGTANYGYT
TRBJ1-2,TRBD1,TRBV29-1,SADRADGGYT